Below, 4 T cell receptor beta chains from the same sample are listed, as sequenced in a study of T cells in narcolepsy. Generated by immunoSEQ multiplex PCR, the TCRdb table keeps only in-frame clones and is missing some. This table has about 30,000 clones, over 80% appearing once. Input material: CD45RA- memory CD4+ T cells from PBMCs. The receptors shown here come from a human donor with narcolepsy.

CDR3 amino acids: CASSLRGTITDTQYF. In nucleotides, the CDR3 is TGTGCCAGCAGCTTACGGGGGACGATCACAGATACGCAGTATTTT. The chain couples TRBV5-6 to TRBJ2-3, with D perhaps matching TRBD2 (6 bases). V shed 2 bases and J shed 2 bases, with 12 bases lying between them. In germline, CDR1 is SGHDT, CDR2 YYEEEE. This CDR3 is built from 15 residues. Full variable domain (remainder filled in from reference TRBV5-6 and TRBJ2-3): DAGVTQSPTHLIKTRGQQVTLRCSPKSGHDTVSWYQQALGQGPQFIFQYYEEEERQRGNFPDRFSGHQFPNYSSELNVNALLLGDSALYLCASSLRGTITDTQYFGPGTRLTVL.

Here the CDR3 reads CASSQEGTGGGGYTF. The CDR3 coding sequence is TGCGCCAGCAGCCAAGAGGGGACAGGGGGTGGAGGCTACACCTTC. V is TRBV4-3 and J is TRBJ1-2; 11 bases are shared with TRBD1. V trimming: 0 bases; J trimming: 8 bases; junction bases outside the gene matches: 5. The CDR3 spans 15 residues. The germline V gene has CDR1 LGHNA and CDR2 YSLEER.

J is TRBJ2-6 and V is TRBV9; the D gene is possibly TRBD2 (5 bases). Germline V gives CDR1 SGDLS, CDR2 YYNGEE. The CDR3 sequence is 17 residues long. Trimming shortened V by 0 bases and J by 0 bases, and 10 bases separated the two germline ends. The CDR3 protein is CASSVATGSSGANVLTF. As DNA, the CDR3 is TGTGCCAGCAGCGTAGCTACTGGGAGCTCTGGGGCCAACGTCCTGACTTTC.

V and J are TRBV10-3 and TRBJ2-2, with D perhaps assigned TRBD1 or TRBD2 (5 bases each). Trimming shortened V by 4 bases and J by 5 bases, and 17 bases separated the two germline ends. This CDR3 contains 16 residues. In germline, CDR1 is ENHRY, CDR2 SYGVKD. Written as DNA, the CDR3 is TGTGCCATCAGTGTCGGCGACAGAGGGGAAACCGGGGAGCTGTTTTTT. This codes for CAISVGDRGETGELFF.